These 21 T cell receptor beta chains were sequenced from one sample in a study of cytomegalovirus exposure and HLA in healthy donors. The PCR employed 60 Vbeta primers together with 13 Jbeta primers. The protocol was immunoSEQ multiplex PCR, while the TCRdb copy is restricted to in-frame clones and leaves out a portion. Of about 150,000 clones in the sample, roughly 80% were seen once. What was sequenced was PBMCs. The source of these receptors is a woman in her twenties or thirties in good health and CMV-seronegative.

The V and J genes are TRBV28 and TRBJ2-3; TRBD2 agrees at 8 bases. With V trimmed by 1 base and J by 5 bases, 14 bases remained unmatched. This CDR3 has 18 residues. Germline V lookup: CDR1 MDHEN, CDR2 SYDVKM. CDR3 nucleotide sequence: TGTGCCAGCAGTTTATCTAGTCGATTAGCGGGAAAGGTAGATACGCAGTATTTT. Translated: CASSLSSRLAGKVDTQYF.

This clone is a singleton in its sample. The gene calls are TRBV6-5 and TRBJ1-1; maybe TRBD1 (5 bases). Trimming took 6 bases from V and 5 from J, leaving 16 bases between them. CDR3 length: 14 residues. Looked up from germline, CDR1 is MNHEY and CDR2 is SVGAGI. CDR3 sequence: CASSPVSRGTEAFF. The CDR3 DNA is TGTGCCAGCAGCCCTGTTTCCCGGGGGACTGAAGCTTTCTTT.

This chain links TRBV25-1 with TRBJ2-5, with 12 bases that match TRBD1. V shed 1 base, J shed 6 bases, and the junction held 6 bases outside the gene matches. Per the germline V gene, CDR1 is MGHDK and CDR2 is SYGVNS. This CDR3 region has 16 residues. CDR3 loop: CASSESGTGGFKTQYF. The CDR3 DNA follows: TGTGCCAGCAGTGAATCCGGGACAGGGGGCTTCAAGACCCAGTACTTC. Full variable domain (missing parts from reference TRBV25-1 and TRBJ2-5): EADIYQTPRYLVIGTGKKITLECSQTMGHDKMYWYQQDPGMELHLIHYSYGVNSTEKGDLSSESTVSRIRTEHFPLTLESARPSHTSQYLCASSESGTGGFKTQYFGPGTRLLVL.

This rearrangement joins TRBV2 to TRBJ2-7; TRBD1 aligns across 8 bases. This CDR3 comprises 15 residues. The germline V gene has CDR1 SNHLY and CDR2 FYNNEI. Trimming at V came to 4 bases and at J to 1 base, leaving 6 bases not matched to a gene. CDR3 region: CASSGRDRTSYEQYF. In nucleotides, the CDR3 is TGTGCCAGCAGTGGCCGGGACAGGACTTCCTACGAGCAGTACTTC.

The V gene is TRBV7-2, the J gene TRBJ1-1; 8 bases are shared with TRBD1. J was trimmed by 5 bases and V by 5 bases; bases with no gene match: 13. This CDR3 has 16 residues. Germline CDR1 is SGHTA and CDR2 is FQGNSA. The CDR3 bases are TGTGCCAGCAGCCCGCCTGGCAGGGGGCTGATGACTGAAGCTTTCTTT. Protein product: CASSPPGRGLMTEAFF.

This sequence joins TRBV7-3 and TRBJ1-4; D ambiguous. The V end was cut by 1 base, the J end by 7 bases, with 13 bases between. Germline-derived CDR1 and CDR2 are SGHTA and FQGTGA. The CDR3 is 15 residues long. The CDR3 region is CASSLSGGAGEKLFF. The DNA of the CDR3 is TGTGCCAGCAGCTTAAGTGGTGGAGCGGGTGAAAAACTGTTTTTT.

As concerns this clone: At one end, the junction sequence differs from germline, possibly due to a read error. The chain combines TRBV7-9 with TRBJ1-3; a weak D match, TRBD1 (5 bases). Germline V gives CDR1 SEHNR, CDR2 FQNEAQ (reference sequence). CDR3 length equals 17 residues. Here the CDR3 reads CSSSPRKGLSSGNTIYF. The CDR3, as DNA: TGTTCCAGCAGCCCGCGTAAGGGGCTCAGCTCTGGAAACACCATATATTTT. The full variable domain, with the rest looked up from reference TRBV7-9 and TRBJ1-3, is DTGVSQNPRHKITKRGQNVTFRCDPISEHNRLYWYRQTLGQGPEFLTYFQNEAQLEKSRLLSDRFSAERPKGSFSTLEIQRTEQGDSAMYLCSSSPRKGLSSGNTIYFGEGSWLTVV.

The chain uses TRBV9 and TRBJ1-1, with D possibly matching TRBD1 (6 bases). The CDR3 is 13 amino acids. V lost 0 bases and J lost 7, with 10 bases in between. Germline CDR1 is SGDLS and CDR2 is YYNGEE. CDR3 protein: CASSVEQGSEAFF. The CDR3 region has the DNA TGTGCCAGCAGCGTAGAACAGGGTAGTGAAGCTTTCTTT.

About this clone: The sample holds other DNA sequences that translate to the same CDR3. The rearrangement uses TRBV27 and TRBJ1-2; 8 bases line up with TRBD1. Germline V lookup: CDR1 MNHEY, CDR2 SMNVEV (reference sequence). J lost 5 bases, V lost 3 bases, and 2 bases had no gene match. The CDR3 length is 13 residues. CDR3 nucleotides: TGTGCCAGCAGTTTGCGGACAGGGTATGGCTACACCTTC. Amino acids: CASSLRTGYGYTF.

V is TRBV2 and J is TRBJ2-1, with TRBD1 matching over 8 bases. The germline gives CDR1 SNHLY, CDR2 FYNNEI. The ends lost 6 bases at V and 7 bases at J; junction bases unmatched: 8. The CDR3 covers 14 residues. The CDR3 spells CASSLGQGINEQFF. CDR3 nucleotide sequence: TGTGCCAGCAGCCTCGGACAGGGCATTAATGAGCAGTTCTTC.

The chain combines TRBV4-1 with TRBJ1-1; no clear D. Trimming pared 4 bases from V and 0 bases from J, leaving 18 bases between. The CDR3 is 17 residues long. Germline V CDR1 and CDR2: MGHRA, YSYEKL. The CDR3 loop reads CASSLVWSAFMNTEAFF. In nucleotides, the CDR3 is TGCGCCAGCAGCCTAGTTTGGAGTGCGTTCATGAACACTGAAGCTTTCTTT.

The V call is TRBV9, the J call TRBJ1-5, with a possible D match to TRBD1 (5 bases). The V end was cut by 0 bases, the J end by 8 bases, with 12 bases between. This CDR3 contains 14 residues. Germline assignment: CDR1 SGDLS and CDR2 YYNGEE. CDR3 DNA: TGTGCCAGCAGCGTAGAAGGGACTGGAGAGCCCCAGCATTTT. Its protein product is CASSVEGTGEPQHF.

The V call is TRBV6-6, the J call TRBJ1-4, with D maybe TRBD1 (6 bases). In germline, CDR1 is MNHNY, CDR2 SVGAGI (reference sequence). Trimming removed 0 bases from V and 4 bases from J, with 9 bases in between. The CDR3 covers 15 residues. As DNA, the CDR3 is TGTGCCAGCAGTTACTCAGGACAGAATAATGAAAAACTGTTTTTT. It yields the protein CASSYSGQNNEKLFF.

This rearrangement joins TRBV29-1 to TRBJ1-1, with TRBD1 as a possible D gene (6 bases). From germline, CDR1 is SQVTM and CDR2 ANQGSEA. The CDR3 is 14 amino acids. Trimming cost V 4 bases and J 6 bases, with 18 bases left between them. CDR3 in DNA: TGCAGCGTTGGGGGGGGGCGCTTCGGCCCTGAAGCTTTCTTT. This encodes CSVGGGRFGPEAFF.

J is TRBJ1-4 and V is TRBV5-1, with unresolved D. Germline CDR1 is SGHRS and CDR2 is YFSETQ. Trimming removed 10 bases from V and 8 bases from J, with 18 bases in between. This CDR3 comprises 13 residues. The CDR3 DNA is TGCGCCTCTAAGGACCCCGGAGGGGAAAAACTGTTTTTT. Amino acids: CASKDPGGEKLFF. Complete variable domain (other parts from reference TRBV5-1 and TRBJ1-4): KAGVTQTPRYLIKTRGQQVTLSCSPISGHRSVSWYQQTPGQGLQFLFEYFSETQRNKGNFPGRFSGRQFSNSRSEMNVSTLELGDSALYLCASKDPGGEKLFFGSGTQLSVL.

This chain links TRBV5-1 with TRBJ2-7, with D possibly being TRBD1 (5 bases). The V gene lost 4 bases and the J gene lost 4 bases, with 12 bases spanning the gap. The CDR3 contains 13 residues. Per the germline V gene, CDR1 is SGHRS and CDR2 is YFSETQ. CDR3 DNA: TGCGCCAGCAGCCCCAGGGATCCATACGAGCAGTACTTC. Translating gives CASSPRDPYEQYF.

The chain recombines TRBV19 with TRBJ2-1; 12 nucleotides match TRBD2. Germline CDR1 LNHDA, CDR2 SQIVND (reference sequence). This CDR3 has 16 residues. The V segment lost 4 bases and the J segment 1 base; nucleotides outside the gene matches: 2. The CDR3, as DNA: TGTGCCAGTAGTAGACTAGCGGGAGAATCCTACAATGAGCAGTTCTTC. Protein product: CASSRLAGESYNEQFF.

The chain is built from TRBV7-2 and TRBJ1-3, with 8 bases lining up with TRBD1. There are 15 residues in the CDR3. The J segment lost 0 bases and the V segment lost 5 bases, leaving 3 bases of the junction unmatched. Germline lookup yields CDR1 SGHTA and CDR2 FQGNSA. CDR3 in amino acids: CASSPTGGSGNTIYF. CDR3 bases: TGTGCCAGCAGCCCTACAGGGGGCTCTGGAAACACCATATATTTT.

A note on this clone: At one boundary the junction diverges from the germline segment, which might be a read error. Here the CDR3 reads CASSVAPAGGSNTGELSF. The CDR3 DNA is TGTGCCAGCAGCGTAGCTCCAGCGGGGGGCTCGAACACCGGGGAGCTGTCTTTT. The chain uses TRBV9 and TRBJ2-2, with TRBD2 matching over 9 bases. CDR1 is SGDLS, CDR2 YYNGEE, per germline. The CDR3 loop spans 18 amino acids.

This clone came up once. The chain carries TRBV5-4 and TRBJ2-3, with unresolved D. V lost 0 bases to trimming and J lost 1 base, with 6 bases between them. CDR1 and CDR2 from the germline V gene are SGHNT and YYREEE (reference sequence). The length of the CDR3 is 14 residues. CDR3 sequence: CASSLAPGTDTQYF. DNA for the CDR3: TGTGCCAGCAGCTTGGCCCCTGGCACAGATACGCAGTATTTT.

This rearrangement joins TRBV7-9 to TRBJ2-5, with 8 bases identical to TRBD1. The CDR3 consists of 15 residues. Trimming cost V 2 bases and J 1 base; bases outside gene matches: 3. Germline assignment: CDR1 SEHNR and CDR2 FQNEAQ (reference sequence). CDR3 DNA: TGTGCCAGCAGCTTAACCACAGGGGGCCAAGAGACCCAGTACTTC. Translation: CASSLTTGGQETQYF.